This entry describes one T cell receptor (beta chain). Antigen specificity is unknown. The naive CD8 population came from CD45RO-negative cells selected for CCR7, without terminally differentiated effector memory CD45RA+ cells. Donors comprised healthy HIV-negative adults lacking recent acute infections or vaccinations. Sequencing used immunoSEQ multiplex PCR; TCRdb keeps in-frame clones, though not all of them. Altogether around 640,000 clones are present, 95% to 96% being singletons, with the ten largest covering 0.11%. The data originate from a study of shared clonotypes between healthy human individuals. Background on the study: Three plates each covered CD4 naive and memory; CD8 naive two, CD8 memory one.

Findings and limits, study-wide: Generation probabilities of non-shared clonotypes were lower (relative to those shared by all four donors).

In germline, CDR1 is MNHNY, CDR2 SVGAGI (reference sequence). Trimming removed 8 bases from V and 5 bases from J, with 15 bases in between. This CDR3 region has 14 residues. What was sequenced was naive CD8+ T cells sorted from blood. V is TRBV6-6 and J is TRBJ2-2; no reliable D call. This receptor was obtained from a woman aged 25 to 39 in good health. The CDR3, as DNA: TGTGCCAGCGCGGAGCTCGATTTGACCGGGGAGCTGTTTTTT. Its protein product is CASAELDLTGELFF.